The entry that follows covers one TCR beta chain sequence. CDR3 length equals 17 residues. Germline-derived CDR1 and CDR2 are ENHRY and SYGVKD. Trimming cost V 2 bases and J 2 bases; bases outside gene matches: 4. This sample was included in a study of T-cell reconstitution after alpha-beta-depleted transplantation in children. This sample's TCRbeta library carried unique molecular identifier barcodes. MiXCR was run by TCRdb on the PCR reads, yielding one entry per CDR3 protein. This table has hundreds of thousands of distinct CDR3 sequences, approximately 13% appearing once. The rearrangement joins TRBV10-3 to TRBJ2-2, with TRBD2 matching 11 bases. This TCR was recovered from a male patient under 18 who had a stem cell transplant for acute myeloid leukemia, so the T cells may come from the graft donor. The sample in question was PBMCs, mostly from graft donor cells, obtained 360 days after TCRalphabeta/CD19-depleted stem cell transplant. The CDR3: CAISETTSGSNTGELFF. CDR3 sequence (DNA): TGTGCCATCAGTGAGACTACTAGCGGGAGTAACACCGGGGAGCTGTTTTTT.